The source of this T cell receptor (beta chain) is a study of regulatory T cells in long-lasting Graves disease. For TCR beta, libraries came from iRepertoire HTBI primers and Arm-PCR of CDR3 regions. TCRdb recomputed calls from the multiplex PCR reads with MiXCR, one row per CDR3 protein. The sample has around 460,000 distinct CDR3 sequences, around a fifth seen once; the top ten hold about an eighth. Time point of the sample: persistent/refractory GD, antithyroid drugs over 5 years with positive TRAb. The TCR library was made from RNA extracted from PBMCs. With 3 bases removed from V and 2 bases from J, the gap between germline ends came to 14 bases. The CDR3 has 15 amino acids. The germline CDR1 and CDR2 sequences are SGHTA and FQGNSA.

This TCR derives from a female donor with Graves disease. The chain links TRBV7-2 to TRBJ2-7; D is unresolved. Sequences were derived from peripheral blood mononuclear cells (PBMCs), sampled when the disease was refractory, from a patient treated with antithyroid drugs. CDR3 in DNA: TGTGCCAGCAGCTTTCGGCCAGGACGAACCTACGAGCAGTACTTC. It specifies CASSFRPGRTYEQYF.